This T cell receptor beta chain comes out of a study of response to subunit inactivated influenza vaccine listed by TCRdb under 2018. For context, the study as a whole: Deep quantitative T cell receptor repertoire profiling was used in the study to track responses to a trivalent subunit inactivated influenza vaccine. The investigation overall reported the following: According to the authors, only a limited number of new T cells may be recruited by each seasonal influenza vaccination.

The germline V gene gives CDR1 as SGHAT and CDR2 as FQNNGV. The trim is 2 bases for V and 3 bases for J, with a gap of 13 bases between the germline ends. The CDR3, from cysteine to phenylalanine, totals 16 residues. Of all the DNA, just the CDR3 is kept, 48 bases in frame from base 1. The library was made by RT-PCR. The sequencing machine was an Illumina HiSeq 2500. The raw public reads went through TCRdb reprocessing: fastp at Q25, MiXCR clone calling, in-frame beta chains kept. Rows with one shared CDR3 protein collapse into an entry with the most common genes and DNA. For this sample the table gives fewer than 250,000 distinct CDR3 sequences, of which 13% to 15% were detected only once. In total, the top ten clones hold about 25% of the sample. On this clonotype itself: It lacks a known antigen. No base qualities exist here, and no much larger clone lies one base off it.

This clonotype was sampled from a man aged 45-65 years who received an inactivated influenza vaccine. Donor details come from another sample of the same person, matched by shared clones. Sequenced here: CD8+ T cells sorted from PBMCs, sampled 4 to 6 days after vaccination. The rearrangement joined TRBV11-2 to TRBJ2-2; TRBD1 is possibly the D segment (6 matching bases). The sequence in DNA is TGTGCCAGCAGCTTATGGTCAGGGGTCTACACCGGGGAGCTGTTTTTT. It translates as CASSLWSGVYTGELFF.